One and the same sample provided the 25 T cell receptor beta chains below, sequenced in a study of regulatory T cells in long-lasting Graves disease. Researchers made TCR beta libraries by using iRepertoire HTBI primers and running Arm-PCR on CDR3 regions. MiXCR, run by TCRdb on the multiplex PCR reads, gives a single entry per CDR3 protein. The repertoire holds a few hundred thousand distinct CDR3 sequences, with about 14% as singletons. The time point denotes: newly diagnosed GD, antithyroid drugs for less than 3 months. With RNA extracted from PBMCs as input, the TCR library was made. The sample also formed part of further work on T cells in Graves' hyperthyroidism and ophthalmopathy.

The sequences come from peripheral blood mononuclear cells (PBMCs), collected at new diagnosis, from a patient treated with antithyroid drugs. These receptors were taken from a woman aged 45 to 65 with Graves disease.

The chain couples TRBV7-2 to TRBJ2-1, with D uncertain. The CDR3 extends over 16 amino acids. Trimming left V 5 bases short and J 0 bases short, with 14 bases between. From germline, CDR1 is SGHTA and CDR2 FQGNSA. The CDR3 protein is CASSHPDGSSYNEQFF. CDR3 DNA: TGTGCCAGCAGCCACCCTGACGGTAGCTCCTACAATGAGCAGTTCTTC.

This clonotype was counted ten times or more. This sequence joins TRBV28 and TRBJ1-1; the D gene is possibly TRBD1 (5 bases). There are 16 residues in the CDR3. V lost 6 bases and J 3 bases, leaving 20 bases between the germline ends. The germline V gene encodes CDR1 MDHEN and CDR2 SYDVKM. The CDR3 DNA sequence: TGTGCCAGCAGCTTGGGGGGGAGTTTGGGTGACACTGAAGCTTTCTTT. Encoded protein: CASSLGGSLGDTEAFF.

The chain joins TRBV11-2 to TRBJ2-7; D perhaps matches TRBD2 (5 bases). The CDR3 contains 16 residues. Trimming pared 5 bases from V and 2 bases from J, leaving 19 bases between. Germline assignment: CDR1 SGHAT and CDR2 FQNNGV. CDR3 DNA: TGTGCCAGCAGCCAAGGACTCGGGATACGTACCTACGAGCAGTACTTC. Its protein is CASSQGLGIRTYEQYF.

This clonotype has only a few counts. This chain connects TRBV10-3 to TRBJ2-5, with TRBD2 matching over 10 bases. With 6 bases clipped from V and 4 bases from J, the junction kept 8 bases outside the gene matches. The germline gives CDR1 ENHRY, CDR2 SYGVKD. This CDR3 contains 15 residues. This CDR3 is CAISSPSGRGETQYF. The CDR3 DNA reads as TGTGCCATCAGCTCGCCTAGCGGGAGAGGAGAGACCCAGTACTTC.

The rearrangement joins TRBV20-1 to TRBJ2-5; 10 nucleotides agree with TRBD2. The CDR3 is 13 amino acids. V gave up 3 bases and J gave up 5 bases; unmatched junction bases: 3. Germline-derived CDR1 and CDR2 are DFQATT and SNEGSKA (reference sequence). The CDR3 DNA follows: TGCAGTGCTAGGGAAGCGGGAGGGGAGACCCAGTACTTC. Its translation is CSAREAGGETQYF.

This clonotype has at least ten counts. The chain is built from TRBV28 and TRBJ2-7; no reliable D call. Trimming shortened V by 6 bases and J by 3 bases, and 18 bases separated the two germline ends. The CDR3 loop spans 15 amino acids. Looked up from germline, CDR1 is MDHEN and CDR2 is SYDVKM. In DNA, the CDR3 is TGTGCCAGCAGACCCTCCCCTAGTGTTCGCTACGAGCAGTACTTC. Its translation is CASRPSPSVRYEQYF.

This clonotype has a count of ten or more. This chain uses TRBV28 with TRBJ2-3; D is perhaps TRBD2 (7 bases). The germline CDR1 and CDR2 sequences are MDHEN and SYDVKM. The length of the CDR3 is 13 residues. The ends were cut back, 8 bases at V and 7 bases at J, with 16 bases in the middle. CDR3 DNA: TGTGCCAGCGGCGGGGAGGGGGGGTATACGCAGTATTTT. Protein: CASGGEGGYTQYF.

There are a few counts of this clonotype. This rearrangement joins TRBV7-3 to TRBJ2-1; 9 bases match TRBD1. With V trimmed by 5 bases and J by 4 bases, 9 bases remained unmatched. Per germline, CDR1 SGHTA and CDR2 FQGTGA. This CDR3 is 16 amino acids long. The CDR3 coding sequence is TGTGCCAGCAGCGTTACTACAGGGGGCTCGTACAATGAGCAGTTCTTC. It yields the protein CASSVTTGGSYNEQFF.

The chain is built from TRBV5-1 and TRBJ2-3; TRBD2 agrees at 7 bases. Trimming removed 5 bases from V and 0 bases from J; junction bases left unmatched: 9. The CDR3 has 16 residues. Germline values: CDR1 SGHRS, CDR2 YFSETQ. CDR3 amino acids: CASRGGSFTSTDTQYF. The CDR3 DNA sequence: TGCGCCAGCAGAGGCGGGAGCTTTACTAGCACAGATACGCAGTATTTT.

This clonotype was recorded at least ten times. CDR3 coding DNA: TGTGCCAGCACCTATCAAGGGAACACTGAAGCTTTCTTT. This sequence encodes CASTYQGNTEAFF. This chain joins TRBV5-5 and TRBJ1-1, with D unresolved. V dropped 6 bases and J dropped 1 base, with 10 bases sitting between them. Germline V gene lookup returns CDR1 SGHKS and CDR2 YYEKEE (reference sequence). This CDR3 contains 13 residues. The full variable domain, rest sourced from reference TRBV5-5 and TRBJ1-1, is DAGVTQSPTHLIKTRGQQVTLRCSPISGHKSVSWYQQVLGQGPQFIFQYYEKEERGRGNFPDRFSARQFPNYSSELNVNALLLGDSALYLCASTYQGNTEAFFGQGTRLTVV.

This clonotype has a count of ten or more. The chain carries TRBV3-1 and TRBJ1-1; weak D call: TRBD1 (5 bases). The CDR3 runs 13 residues. The germline gives CDR1 LGHDT, CDR2 YNNKEL (reference sequence). Trimming removed 2 bases from V and 3 bases from J, with 7 bases in between. CDR3 region: CASSQTGYTEAFF. The CDR3 DNA follows: TGTGCCAGCAGCCAAACAGGATACACTGAAGCTTTCTTT.

The sample holds a few counts of this clonotype. This chain connects TRBV29-1 to TRBJ2-7, with D tentatively TRBD1 (6 bases). The CDR3 length is 13 residues. Germline V gene sequence: CDR1 SQVTM, CDR2 ANQGSEA. Trimming stripped 4 bases from V and 7 bases from J, with 17 bases between. The chain's CDR3 is CSVAWGPSGEQYF. The CDR3 nucleotides are TGCAGCGTTGCTTGGGGGCCGTCGGGGGAGCAGTACTTC.

This clonotype showed up just a few times. The V gene is TRBV29-1, the J gene TRBJ2-1; no firm D call. The DNA end lines up better with TRBJ2-5; the J call may be wrong. The CDR3 spans 13 residues. The germline CDR1 and CDR2 sequences are SQVTM and ANQGSEA. CDR3: CSVGTGIQETQYF. The DNA for the CDR3 is TGCAGCGTTGGTACTGGGATCCAAGAGACCCAGTACTTC.

Many counts were recorded for this clonotype. The chain carries TRBV2 and TRBJ1-1; weak D call: TRBD1 (5 bases). This CDR3 contains 15 residues. Trimming stripped 4 bases from V and 1 base from J, with 13 bases between. Germline-derived CDR1 and CDR2 are SNHLY and FYNNEI. The DNA for the CDR3 is TGTGCCAGCAGTGGGCCGGGCAGGGCGAACACTGAAGCTTTCTTT. It encodes CASSGPGRANTEAFF.

The chain is built from TRBV4-1 and TRBJ2-7; D is possibly TRBD2 (5 bases). V was clipped by 4 bases and J by 7 bases, with 23 bases between them. Germline values: CDR1 MGHRA, CDR2 YSYEKL. CDR3 length: 16 amino acids. The CDR3 bases are TGCGCCAGCAGCCCTAAGGGATTAGCGAGTTCTGGGGAGCAGTACTTC. As protein: CASSPKGLASSGEQYF.

This clonotype was seen a few times. The chain joins TRBV29-1 to TRBJ1-1, with a possible D match to TRBD1 (6 bases). The CDR3 is 16 residues long. V lost 8 bases and J 5 bases, leaving 27 bases between the germline ends. Germline-derived CDR1 and CDR2 are SQVTM and ANQGSEA. The CDR3 coding sequence is TGCAGCTCAATAGGGGAAAATGGGGGGGGGCAAACTGAAGCTTTCTTT. It codes for CSSIGENGGGQTEAFF.

This clonotype appeared a few times. This may arise from a read error, as a much more abundant clone is one base away. The chain has TRBV28 and TRBJ2-7; D ambiguous. The CDR3 runs 13 residues. Germline V gene sequence: CDR1 MDHEN, CDR2 SYDVKM. With 8 bases removed from V and 2 bases from J, the gap between germline ends came to 13 bases. CDR3 residues: CASRSSDTYEQYF. The CDR3 region has the DNA TGTGCCAGCCGGTCTTCAGATACCTACGAGCAGTACTTC.

This clonotype was recorded many times. The chain couples TRBV3-1 to TRBJ2-7, with TRBD2 matching 10 bases. The CDR3 has 15 amino acids. The trim removed 5 bases at V and 6 bases at J, leaving 10 bases unmatched. CDR1 is LGHDT, CDR2 YNNKEL, per germline (reference sequence). The CDR3 sequence: CASSTLAGEPVEQYF. DNA for the CDR3: TGTGCCAGCAGCACGCTAGCGGGGGAACCCGTCGAGCAGTACTTC.

There are many counts of this clonotype. The chain joins TRBV2 to TRBJ2-3, with 9 bases that match TRBD2. The germline V gene encodes CDR1 SNHLY and CDR2 FYNNEI. Losses at the gene ends were 3 bases for V and 0 bases for J; bases not matched to a gene: 25. The CDR3 spans 23 residues. CDR3 in DNA: TGTGCCAGCAGTGATTTGGGGGTGTCTCTGACGTCTAGCGGGAACCCTAGCACAGATACGCAGTATTTT. Residues: CASSDLGVSLTSSGNPSTDTQYF.

As regards this clonotype: Possible read error: a much larger clone is one base away. The chain carries TRBV27 and TRBJ2-7, with 9 bases identical to TRBD1. This CDR3 has 15 amino acids. CDR1 and CDR2 from the germline V gene are MNHEY and SMNVEV (reference sequence). After removal of 5 bases from V and 4 bases from J, the junction contained 9 bases not matched to a gene. The CDR3 spells CASSGQGTLFYEQYF. For the CDR3, the DNA is TGTGCCAGCAGTGGACAGGGGACACTCTTTTACGAGCAGTACTTC.

There are many counts of this clonotype. J is TRBJ2-7 and V is TRBV7-9; 11 bases line up with TRBD2. The germline CDR1 and CDR2 sequences are SEHNR and FQNEAQ (reference sequence). Trimming cost V 5 bases and J 7 bases; bases outside gene matches: 13. The CDR3 is made up of 16 amino acids. This CDR3 reads CASSQGTSGTGGEQYF. As DNA, the CDR3 is TGTGCCAGCAGCCAAGGGACTAGCGGAACTGGGGGGGAGCAGTACTTC.

This clonotype was observed at least ten times. The genes are TRBV11-2 and TRBJ2-1; 11 positions match TRBD2. CDR3 length equals 18 residues. Trimming took 0 bases from V and 6 from J; bases not matched to a gene: 10. Germline V lookup: CDR1 SGHAT, CDR2 FQNNGV. The CDR3 reads CASSLDLPRTSGRNEQFF. The CDR3 DNA is TGTGCCAGCAGCTTAGATCTTCCCCGGACTAGCGGGCGCAATGAGCAGTTCTTC.

CDR3 nucleotide sequence: TGCGCCAGCAGCCGAGGACAGGGTTCGAACACTGAAGCTTTCTTT. It is translated as CASSRGQGSNTEAFF. The genes are TRBV4-1 and TRBJ1-1; 8 positions agree with TRBD1. Germline lookup yields CDR1 MGHRA and CDR2 YSYEKL. This CDR3 is 15 amino acids long. Losses at the gene ends were 4 bases for V and 1 base for J; bases not matched to a gene: 5.

This clonotype was observed many times. The rearrangement uses TRBV6-1 and TRBJ1-1, with no clear D. Germline CDR1 and CDR2: MNHNS and SASEGT. This CDR3 is 15 amino acids long. V dropped 3 bases and J dropped 0 bases, with 11 bases sitting between them. The CDR3 DNA is TGTGCCAGCAGTGATGGCAGCCAAATGAACACTGAAGCTTTCTTT. Protein: CASSDGSQMNTEAFF.

V is TRBV19 and J is TRBJ2-1; TRBD2 matches at 13 bases. The CDR3 is 16 residues long. With V trimmed by 7 bases and J by 10 bases, 13 bases remained unmatched. Germline V gene sequence: CDR1 LNHDA, CDR2 SQIVND (reference sequence). The CDR3 DNA reads TGTGCCAGTAAAGTAGGACTAGCGGGAGCCCAGGGAGAGCAGTTCTTC. Translated: CASKVGLAGAQGEQFF.